This T cell receptor beta chain was obtained from a study of post-analysis software for immune sequencing data. Prepared TCR beta cDNA libraries contained unique molecular identifiers. cDNA molecules numbering around 500,000 came from roughly 1.1 to 9.2 million T cells. TCRdb analysed the PCR reads with MiXCR anew, one entry per CDR3 protein. The table lists 170,000 or so distinct CDR3 sequences, roughly 31% of them singletons. This clonotype was observed at least ten times. As yet, its antigen is unknown. J was trimmed by 4 bases and V by 1 base; bases with no gene match: 11. The CDR3 contains 17 residues. The germline V gene encodes CDR1 SGHAT and CDR2 FQNNGV. Study-wide points: Strong co-clustering by F measure linked samples that shared a preparation batch. In multiple sclerosis, normalized Chao1 diversity was significantly below that of controls. In patients, five TRBV segments were more frequent than in controls, with TRBV5-6, TRBV5-1 and TRBV20-1 among them.

This sequence was found in a girl between 10 and 17 years old with multiple sclerosis. The gene calls are TRBV11-2 and TRBJ2-5; 8 bases are a match to TRBD1. The sequencing sample was made of blood. Written as DNA, the CDR3 is TGTGCCAGCAGCTTAGTGAGCGCGGCCAGGGGGCGAGAGACCCAGTACTTC. Protein sequence: CASSLVSAARGRETQYF.